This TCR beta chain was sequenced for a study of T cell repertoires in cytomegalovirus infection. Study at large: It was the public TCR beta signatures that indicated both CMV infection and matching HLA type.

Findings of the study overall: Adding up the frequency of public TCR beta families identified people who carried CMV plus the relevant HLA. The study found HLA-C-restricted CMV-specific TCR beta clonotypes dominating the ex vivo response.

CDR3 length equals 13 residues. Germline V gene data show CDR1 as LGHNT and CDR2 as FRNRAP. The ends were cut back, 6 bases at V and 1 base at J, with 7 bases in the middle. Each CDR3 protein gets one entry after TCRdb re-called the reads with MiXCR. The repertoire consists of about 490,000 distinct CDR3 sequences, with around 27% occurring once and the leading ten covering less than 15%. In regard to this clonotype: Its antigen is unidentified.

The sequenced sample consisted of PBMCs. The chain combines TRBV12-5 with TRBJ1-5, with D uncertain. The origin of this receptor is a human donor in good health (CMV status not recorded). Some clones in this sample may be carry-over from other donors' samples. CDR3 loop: CASGIESNQPQHF. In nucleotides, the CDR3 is TGTGCTAGTGGCATAGAAAGCAATCAGCCCCAGCATTTT. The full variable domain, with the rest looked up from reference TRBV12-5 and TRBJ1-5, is DARVTQTPRHKVTEMGQEVTMRCQPILGHNTVFWYRQTMMQGLELLAYFRNRAPLDDSGMPKDRFSAEMPDATLATLKIQPSEPRDSAVYFCASGIESNQPQHFGDGTRLSIL.